The 20 T cell receptor beta chains in this list originate from one sample, sequenced in a study of T cell changes during pregnancy in multiple sclerosis. Profiling relied on immunoSEQ multiplex PCR, and the TCRdb table lists in-frame clones only, not all of them. The data hold approximately 130,000 clones, with 96% observed a single time. Sequenced material: peripheral blood, taken after pregnancy. These TCRs come from a female donor with multiple sclerosis, enrolled in a pregnancy study.

The V and J genes are TRBV6-5 and TRBJ2-3, with 9 bases identical to TRBD1. Trimming cost V 6 bases and J 6 bases; bases outside gene matches: 10. The CDR3 runs to 15 residues. Germline CDR1 and CDR2: MNHEY and SVGAGI. The CDR3 sequence: CASRLGQGGRDTQYF. For the CDR3, the DNA is TGTGCCAGCAGGCTGGGACAGGGAGGGAGGGATACGCAGTATTTT.

CDR3 DNA: TGTGCCAGCAGTTTTAGGCGGGAGCGGTCCTACGAGCAGTACTTC. This sequence encodes CASSFRRERSYEQYF. This sequence joins TRBV27 and TRBJ2-7; TRBD2 aligns across 7 bases. Germline CDR1 reads MNHEY; CDR2 reads SMNVEV (reference sequence). CDR3 length: 15 residues. V trimming: 3 bases; J trimming: 1 base; junction bases outside the gene matches: 6.

The rearrangement joins TRBV5-1 to TRBJ2-5; 8 bases match TRBD2. Germline V gives CDR1 SGHRS, CDR2 YFSETQ. Losses at the gene ends were 4 bases for V and 5 bases for J; bases not matched to a gene: 13. The CDR3 extends over 16 amino acids. The CDR3 coding sequence is TGCGCCAGCAGCGACGCGCGTGCGGGAGGCTTTGAGACCCAGTACTTC. Protein: CASSDARAGGFETQYF.

The V gene is TRBV15, the J gene TRBJ2-7; tentative D call: TRBD2 (6 bases). Germline CDR1 LNHNV, CDR2 YYDKDF (reference sequence). With 1 base removed from V and 2 bases from J, the gap between germline ends came to 12 bases. The CDR3 length is 15 residues. In DNA form, the CDR3 reads TGTGCCACCAGCAGAGGTCGCGGGACGACCTACGAGCAGTACTTC. It codes for CATSRGRGTTYEQYF.

The chain carries TRBV20-1 and TRBJ2-7, with 7 positions matching TRBD2. The V gene's germline CDR1 is DFQATT and CDR2 SNEGSKA (reference sequence). The length of the CDR3 is 10 residues. After removal of 4 bases from V and 10 bases from J, the junction contained 4 bases not matched to a gene. The chain's CDR3 is CSATREVQYF. CDR3 nucleotide sequence: TGCAGTGCTACCCGGGAGGTACAGTACTTC.

This clone was counted a single time. CDR3 DNA: TGTGCCAGCAGCCAGCCACGGGGGGGTGTTTCAGATACGCAGTATTTT. Translated, it gives CASSQPRGGVSDTQYF. The chain has TRBV5-8 and TRBJ2-3, with 8 bases aligning to TRBD2. V lost 4 bases to trimming and J lost 4 bases; unmatched junction nucleotides: 11. Germline-derived CDR1 and CDR2 are SGHTS and YDEGEE. CDR3 size: 16 residues.

This sequence joins TRBV7-3 and TRBJ2-7; 13 bases map to TRBD2. After removal of 5 bases from V and 5 bases from J, the junction contained 6 bases not matched to a gene. The CDR3 sequence is 15 residues long. CDR1 is SGHTA and CDR2 is FQGTGA in the germline V gene. The DNA for the CDR3 is TGTGCCAGCAGCCCGGGACTAGCGGGAATGCACGAGCAGTACTTC. The encoded protein is CASSPGLAGMHEQYF.

This clone was seen only a few times. The chain recombines TRBV28 with TRBJ1-1; D not certain. CDR1 MDHEN and CDR2 SYDVKM come from the germline V gene. The V gene lost 3 bases and the J gene lost 3 bases, with 11 bases spanning the gap. CDR3 size: 14 residues. In DNA, the CDR3 is TGTGCCAGCAGTTTCGTAGCCTCGGACACTGAAGCTTTCTTT. It is translated as CASSFVASDTEAFF. Full variable domain (outside the CDR3, taken from reference TRBV28 and TRBJ1-1): DVKVTQSSRYLVKRTGEKVFLECVQDMDHENMFWYRQDPGLGLRLIYFSYDVKMKEKGDIPEGYSVSREKKERFSLILESASTNQTSMYLCASSFVASDTEAFFGQGTRLTVV.

The chain carries TRBV5-1 and TRBJ2-7, with TRBD2 identical over 7 bases. CDR3 length: 13 amino acids. Germline V CDR1 and CDR2: SGHRS, YFSETQ. Trimming at V came to 0 bases and at J to 5 bases, leaving 2 bases not matched to a gene. CDR3 nucleotides: TGCGCCAGCAGCTTGGGAGCGGGGAACGAGCAGTACTTC. Protein: CASSLGAGNEQYF.

V and J are TRBV7-9 and TRBJ1-3, with a possible D match to TRBD1 (5 bases). The V and J ends lost 0 bases and 4 bases respectively, with 16 bases between them. CDR1 and CDR2 from the germline V gene are SEHNR and FQNEAQ (reference sequence). The CDR3 runs to 17 residues. As DNA, the CDR3 is TGTGCCAGCAGCTTAGCGGACGGCGGGACGGTAGGAAACACCATATATTTT. Translating it yields CASSLADGGTVGNTIYF.

This rearrangement joins TRBV5-1 to TRBJ2-1; 11 bases line up with TRBD1. The CDR3 consists of 16 residues. The V gene's germline CDR1 is SGHRS and CDR2 YFSETQ. With V trimmed by 7 bases and J by 1 base, 7 bases remained unmatched. In nucleotides, the CDR3 is TGCGCCAGCCGAACCGGGACAGGGGGGTCCTACAATGAGCAGTTCTTC. It encodes CASRTGTGGSYNEQFF.

The chain employs TRBV27 and TRBJ1-1, with D hard to call. Germline CDR1 reads MNHEY; CDR2 reads SMNVEV (reference sequence). Trimming left V 3 bases short and J 5 bases short, with 13 bases between. The CDR3 has 14 amino acids. CDR3 in amino acids: CASSFTPPGTEAFF. In DNA form, the CDR3 reads TGTGCCAGCAGTTTTACGCCCCCGGGAACTGAAGCTTTCTTT.

This sequence joins TRBV19 and TRBJ2-1, with D possibly matching TRBD2 (5 bases). Germline V lookup: CDR1 LNHDA, CDR2 SQIVND (reference sequence). Trimming removed 2 bases at V and 5 bases at J, with 7 bases between. The length of the CDR3 is 13 residues. CDR3 in amino acids: CASSITRDNEQFF. DNA for the CDR3: TGTGCCAGTAGTATAACTAGGGACAATGAGCAGTTCTTC. The whole variable domain, remainder taken from reference TRBV19 and TRBJ2-1, is DGGITQSPKYLFRKEGQNVTLSCEQNLNHDAMYWYRQDPGQGLRLIYYSQIVNDFQKGDIAEGYSVSREKKESFPLTVTSAQKNPTAFYLCASSITRDNEQFFGPGTRLTVL.

J is TRBJ1-5 and V is TRBV5-5; 8 nucleotides line up with TRBD1. The CDR3 is 16 residues long. After removal of 3 bases from V and 2 bases from J, the junction contained 7 bases not matched to a gene. CDR1 and CDR2 (germline): SGHKS, YYEKEE (reference sequence). CDR3 in DNA: TGTGCCAGCAGCTCGACAGGGGCTGCGGGCAATCAGCCCCAGCATTTT. This gives the protein CASSSTGAAGNQPQHF.

The rearrangement uses TRBV7-2 and TRBJ2-3; 10 positions match TRBD2. The CDR3 length is 19 residues. The junction had 11 bases not matched to a gene; V was cut back by 2 bases and J by 0 bases. Germline V gives CDR1 SGHTA, CDR2 FQGNSA. The CDR3 reads CASSLPPGLAVVSTDTQYF. DNA for the CDR3: TGTGCCAGCAGCTTACCACCCGGACTAGCGGTAGTGAGCACAGATACGCAGTATTTT.

The J gene is TRBJ1-5, the V gene TRBV15, with a weak D call TRBD1 (5 bases). Trimming pared 0 bases from V and 1 base from J, leaving 16 bases between. CDR1 is LNHNV and CDR2 is YYDKDF in the germline V gene (reference sequence). This CDR3 contains 18 residues. The CDR3 here is CATSRDPRGRTSNQPQHF. CDR3 DNA: TGTGCCACCAGCAGAGATCCTAGGGGCAGGACCAGCAATCAGCCCCAGCATTTT.

The V gene is TRBV5-1, the J gene TRBJ2-7; TRBD2 agrees at 11 bases. This CDR3 comprises 15 residues. The V gene's germline CDR1 is SGHRS and CDR2 YFSETQ. The J segment lost 2 bases and the V segment lost 4 bases, leaving 5 bases of the junction unmatched. The CDR3, as DNA: TGCGCCAGCAGCGGGACTAGCGGTGAGACCTACGAGCAGTACTTC. Translation: CASSGTSGETYEQYF.

The chain carries TRBV18 and TRBJ2-1; 8 nucleotides agree with TRBD2. CDR3 length: 20 residues. Trimming cost V 3 bases and J 0 bases; bases outside gene matches: 16. Germline V gives CDR1 KGHSH, CDR2 LQKENI. CDR3 residues: CASSPQRSLTGRGSYNEQFF. The CDR3 region has the DNA TGTGCCAGCTCACCCCAAAGATCGTTAACCGGGAGGGGCTCCTACAATGAGCAGTTCTTC.

This rearrangement joins TRBV9 to TRBJ2-7, with 11 bases matching TRBD2. CDR3 length equals 15 residues. Trimming at V came to 0 bases and at J to 3 bases, leaving 2 bases not matched to a gene. The V gene's germline CDR1 is SGDLS and CDR2 YYNGEE. CDR3 region: CASSVGGLADYEQYF. The CDR3 nucleotides are TGTGCCAGCAGCGTAGGGGGACTAGCGGACTACGAGCAGTACTTC.

This chain connects TRBV18 to TRBJ1-2, with D tentatively TRBD1 (5 bases). The CDR3 contains 18 residues. Per the germline V gene, CDR1 is KGHSH and CDR2 is LQKENI. Between the trimmed V and J ends, which lost 2 bases and 0 bases, there was a span of 19 bases. CDR3 DNA: TGTGCCAGCTCACCATTTATTGCAGGGCGAGATTCTAACTATGGCTACACCTTC. Residues: CASSPFIAGRDSNYGYTF. The whole variable domain, remainder taken from reference TRBV18 and TRBJ1-2, is NAGVMQNPRHLVRRRGQEARLRCSPMKGHSHVYWYRQLPEEGLKFMVYLQKENIIDESGMPKERFSAEFPKEGPSILRIQQVVRGDSAAYFCASSPFIAGRDSNYGYTFGSGTRLTVV.